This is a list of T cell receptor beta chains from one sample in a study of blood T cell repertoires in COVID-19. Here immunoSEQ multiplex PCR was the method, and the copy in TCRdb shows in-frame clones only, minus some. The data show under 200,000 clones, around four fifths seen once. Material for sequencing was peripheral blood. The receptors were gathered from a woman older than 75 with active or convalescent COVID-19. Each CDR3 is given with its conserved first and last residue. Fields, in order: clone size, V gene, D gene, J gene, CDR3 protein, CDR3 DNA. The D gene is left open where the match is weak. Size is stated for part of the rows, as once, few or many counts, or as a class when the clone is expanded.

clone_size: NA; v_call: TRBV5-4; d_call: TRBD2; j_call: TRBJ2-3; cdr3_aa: CASSPPGLATSTDTQYF; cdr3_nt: TGTGCCAGCAGCCCACCGGGACTAGCGACTAGCACAGATACGCAGTATTTT
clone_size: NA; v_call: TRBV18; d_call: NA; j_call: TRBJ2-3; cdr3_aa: CASSPTEASTDTQYF; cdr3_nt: TGTGCCAGCTCACCAACCGAGGCAAGCACAGATACGCAGTATTTT
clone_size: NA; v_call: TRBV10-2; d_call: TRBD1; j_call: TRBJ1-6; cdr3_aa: CASSEQGAASPLHF; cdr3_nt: TGCGCCAGCAGTGAACAGGGGGCAGCATCACCCCTCCACTTT
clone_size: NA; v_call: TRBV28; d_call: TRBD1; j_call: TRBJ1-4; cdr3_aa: CASSFRTGVNEKLFF; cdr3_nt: TGTGCCAGCAGCTTCCGGACAGGGGTAAATGAAAAACTGTTTTTT
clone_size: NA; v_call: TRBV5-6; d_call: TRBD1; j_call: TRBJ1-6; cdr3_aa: CASYDRGVNSPLHF; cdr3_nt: TGTGCCAGTTACGACAGGGGAGTCAATTCACCCCTCCACTTT
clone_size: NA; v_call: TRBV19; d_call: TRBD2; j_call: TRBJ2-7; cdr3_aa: CASSRGGLVGYEQYF; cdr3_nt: TGTGCCAGTAGCCGAGGGGGACTAGTTGGCTACGAGCAGTACTTC
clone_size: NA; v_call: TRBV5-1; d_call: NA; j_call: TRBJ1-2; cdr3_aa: CASRAAGTNYGYTF; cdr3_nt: TGCGCCAGCAGGGCGGCAGGGACTAACTATGGCTACACCTTC
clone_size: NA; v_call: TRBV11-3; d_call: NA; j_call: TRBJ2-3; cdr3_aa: CASSPQLSLRTDTQYF; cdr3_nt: TGTGCCAGCAGCCCTCAACTATCTCTCCGCACAGATACGCAGTATTTT
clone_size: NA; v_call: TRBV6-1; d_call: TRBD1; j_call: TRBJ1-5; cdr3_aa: CASSETGSNQPQHF; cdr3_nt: TGTGCCAGCAGTGAGACAGGGAGCAATCAGCCCCAGCATTTT
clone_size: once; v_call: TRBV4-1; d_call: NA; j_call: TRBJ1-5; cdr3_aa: CASSPSGVSQPQHF; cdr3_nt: TGCGCCAGCAGCCCCAGCGGGGTATCACAGCCCCAGCATTTT
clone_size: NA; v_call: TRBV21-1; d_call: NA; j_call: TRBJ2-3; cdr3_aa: CASSREGADTQYF; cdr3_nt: TGTGCCAGCAGCAGGGAGGGCGCAGATACGCAGTATTTT
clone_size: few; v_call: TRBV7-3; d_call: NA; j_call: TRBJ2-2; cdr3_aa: CASSPRQGGTGELFF; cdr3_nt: TGTGCCAGCAGCCCTAGACAGGGAGGCACCGGGGAGCTGTTTTTT
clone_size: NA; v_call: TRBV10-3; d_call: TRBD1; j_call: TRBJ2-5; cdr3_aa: CAISAGTGQETQYF; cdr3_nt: TGTGCCATCAGTGCCGGGACAGGGCAGGAGACCCAGTACTTC
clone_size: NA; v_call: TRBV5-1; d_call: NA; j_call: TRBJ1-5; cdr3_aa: CASSLAGGDSNQPQHF; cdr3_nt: TGCGCCAGCAGCTTGGCGGGGGGCGATAGCAATCAGCCCCAGCATTTT
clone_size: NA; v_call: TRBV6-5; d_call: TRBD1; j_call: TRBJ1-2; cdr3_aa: CASSYGTGRGGYTF; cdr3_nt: TGTGCCAGCAGTTACGGGACAGGGAGAGGCGGCTACACCTTC